The 22 T cell receptor beta chains below all came from one sample that was sequenced in a study of low-dose radiotherapy and immunotherapy resistance in tumors (dated by TCRdb to about 2022). Sequencing was performed on an Illumina HiSeq 2500. Superscript III and a set of TRAV- and TRBV-specific primers were used to synthesize first-strand cDNA, so that both TCRalpha and TCRbeta chains were covered. TCRs were amplified for about 19 PCR cycles with Phusion, using a constant-region primer paired with the adapter attached to the V primers. TCRdb took the public reads, trimmed them with fastp at Q25, ran MiXCR for clone calling and kept in-frame beta chains. Each CDR3 protein appears once, grouped with its most common genes and DNA. In this sample the table shows 65,000 to 95,000 distinct CDR3 sequences, approximately 20% of which occur a single time. Together, the top ten hold 4.5% to 7.5% of the sample.

According to the study, the label for this sample's time point signals: before trial treatment. This sample comprised PBMCs, obtained before treatment. These TCRs come from a male donor with prostate cancer.

CDR3 region: CASSMTSGAYEQYF. In DNA, the CDR3 is TGTGCCAGCAGCATGACTAGCGGGGCCTACGAGCAGTACTTC. This chain joins TRBV25-1 and TRBJ2-7, with TRBD2 matching over 11 bases. Germline assignment: CDR1 MGHDK and CDR2 SYGVNS. J lost 2 bases, V lost 6 bases, and 3 bases had no gene match. The CDR3 consists of 14 residues.

This rearrangement joins TRBV28 to TRBJ2-7, with 7 positions matching TRBD1. The CDR3 has 19 amino acids. CDR1 and CDR2 (germline): MDHEN, SYDVKM. After removal of 1 base from V and 4 bases from J, the junction contained 19 bases not matched to a gene. Written as DNA, the CDR3 is TGTGCCAGCAGTTTATTCCCCAGGGGGTCGGTCCAAGGCACGTACGAGCAGTACTTC. As protein: CASSLFPRGSVQGTYEQYF.

This clonotype has a count of ten or more. V and J are TRBV4-1 and TRBJ1-2; D gene ambiguous. CDR1 and CDR2 (germline): MGHRA, YSYEKL. This CDR3 region has 13 residues. V was trimmed by 4 bases and J by 8 bases, leaving 14 bases between them. CDR3 DNA: TGCGCCAGCAGCCCGGAGGGATTTGGCGGCTACACCTTC. Translation gives CASSPEGFGGYTF.

Turning to this clonotype: Given a far larger clone just one base away, this is likely a sequencing read error. The chain employs TRBV19 and TRBJ2-1; D possibly corresponds to TRBD1 (6 bases). Germline assignment: CDR1 LNHDA and CDR2 SQIVND (reference sequence). The CDR3 consists of 14 residues. Between the trimmed V and J ends, which lost 7 bases and 10 bases, there was a span of 20 bases. The CDR3 loop is CASTPRDNSYEQFF. CDR3 nucleotides: TGTGCCAGTACCCCCCGGGACAACTCCTACGAGCAGTTCTTC.

This clonotype was recorded at least ten times. The chain has TRBV5-1 and TRBJ1-1; TRBD1 aligns across 8 bases. V was pared by 3 bases and J by 4 bases, with 5 bases of the junction left unmatched. The CDR3 is made up of 14 amino acids. In germline, CDR1 is SGHRS, CDR2 YFSETQ. The CDR3 sequence: CASSYGQGSTEAFF. In DNA, the CDR3 is TGCGCCAGCAGCTACGGACAGGGTAGCACTGAAGCTTTCTTT.

This clonotype was observed a few times. The CDR3 coding sequence is TGTGCCAGCACTTCACGCAGGGAAGGGGCGGGCGAGCAGTACTTC. It specifies CASTSRREGAGEQYF. The V and J genes are TRBV25-1 and TRBJ2-7; TRBD1 or TRBD2 may be the D gene (5 bases each). CDR3 length: 15 amino acids. With 7 bases removed from V and 6 bases from J, the gap between germline ends came to 22 bases. CDR1 is MGHDK and CDR2 is SYGVNS in the germline V gene.

This clonotype was observed at least ten times. The chain employs TRBV20-1 and TRBJ2-5; D gene ambiguous. Germline V gene data show CDR1 as DFQATT and CDR2 as SNEGSKA (reference sequence). The CDR3 is 11 amino acids. Between the trimmed V and J ends, which lost 5 bases and 4 bases, there was a span of 8 bases. CDR3: CSAGESETQYF. CDR3 nucleotides: TGCAGTGCTGGCGAATCAGAGACCCAGTACTTC.

As for this clonotype: Because the CDR3's place on the DNA is in doubt, the DNA is left out and the CDR3 is given as listed by TCRdb. The chain has TRBV7-2 and TRBJ2-3. The CDR3 is 18 amino acids long, termini counted. Germline V gene data show CDR1 as SGHTA and CDR2 as FQGNSA. The CDR3 sequence: CASSLDFGFTDTQYFFFF.

This clonotype occurred many times. The chain has TRBV3-1 and TRBJ2-3; 15 bases match TRBD2. Trimming at V came to 4 bases and at J to 0 bases, leaving 5 bases not matched to a gene. CDR3 length equals 18 residues. The V gene's germline CDR1 is LGHDT and CDR2 YNNKEL (reference sequence). CDR3 DNA sequence: TGTGCCAGCAGCCGAAGGACTAGCGGGGGGGTAAGCACAGATACGCAGTATTTT. Amino acid sequence: CASSRRTSGGVSTDTQYF.

The table lists this clonotype with many counts. V and J are TRBV12-3 or TRBV12-4 and TRBJ2-3, with D possibly being TRBD1 (6 bases). This CDR3 has 15 amino acids. V was trimmed by 5 bases and J by 3 bases, leaving 15 bases between them. The CDR3 coding sequence is TGTGCCAGCAGTGACAACAGGGACGGGACAGATACGCAGTATTTT. Protein: CASSDNRDGTDTQYF.

There are many counts of this clonotype. This CDR3 is CASRQTGTTFNNEQFF. For the CDR3, the DNA is TGTGCCAGCAGGCAAACCGGGACTACATTTAACAATGAGCAGTTCTTC. The V gene is TRBV25-1, the J gene TRBJ2-1; TRBD2 matches 7 bases. The CDR3 runs 16 residues. The germline V gene has CDR1 MGHDK and CDR2 SYGVNS. V trimming: 6 bases; J trimming: 5 bases; junction bases outside the gene matches: 13. The variable domain in full, completed from reference TRBV25-1 and TRBJ2-1, reads EADIYQTPRYLVIGTGKKITLECSQTMGHDKMYWYQQDPGMELHLIHYSYGVNSTEKGDLSSESTVSRIRTEHFPLTLESARPSHTSQYLCASRQTGTTFNNEQFFGPGTRLTVL.

The chain uses TRBV12-3 or TRBV12-4 and TRBJ1-2, with D maybe TRBD1 (6 bases). V shed 4 bases and J shed 8 bases, with 20 bases lying between them. This CDR3 spans 15 amino acids. This CDR3 is CASSSEGQSLRGYTF. In DNA, the CDR3 is TGTGCCAGCAGTTCAGAAGGACAGAGCTTAAGGGGCTACACCTTC.

On this clonotype itself: Given a far larger clone just one base away, this is likely a sequencing read error. The V call is TRBV5-1, the J call TRBJ2-1; D unclear. From germline, CDR1 is SGHRS and CDR2 YFSETQ. Trimming removed 0 bases from V and 10 bases from J, with 17 bases in between. The CDR3 loop spans 15 amino acids. The CDR3 is CASSLESSPVYEQFF. CDR3 bases: TGCGCCAGCAGCTTGGAGTCCTCGCCAGTATACGAGCAGTTCTTC.

This clonotype has a single count. This may stem from a read error, because a much larger clone lies one nucleotide away. The gene calls are TRBV27 and TRBJ1-1; D is undetermined. Germline V gives CDR1 MNHEY, CDR2 SMNVEV (reference sequence). The CDR3 totals 15 residues. The CDR3 DNA is TGTGCCAGCATTTTATCGGGCAGTTTGAACACTGAAGCTTTCTTT. It is translated as CASILSGSLNTEAFF.

This clonotype occurred many times. The V call is TRBV7-2, the J call TRBJ1-4; no definite D call. CDR1 is SGHTA, CDR2 FQGNSA, per germline. CDR3 length: 13 residues. The germline V and J ends were trimmed by 1 base and 13 bases, with 13 bases remaining between them. The CDR3 spells CASSLDRGERLFF. The CDR3 nucleotides read TGTGCCAGCAGCTTAGACAGAGGAGAACGACTGTTTTTT. Full variable domain (rest looked up from reference TRBV7-2 and TRBJ1-4): GAGVSQSPSNKVTEKGKDVELRCDPISGHTALYWYRQSLGQGLEFLIYFQGNSAPDKSGLPSDRFSAERTGGSVSTLTIQRTQQEDSAVYLCASSLDRGERLFFGSGTQLSVL.

This clonotype was detected ten times or more. The J gene is TRBJ2-3, the V gene TRBV7-8; D is unclear. Germline V gives CDR1 SGHVS, CDR2 FQNEAQ. Trimming stripped 3 bases from V and 4 bases from J, with 14 bases between. CDR3 length: 15 residues. In DNA form, the CDR3 reads TGTGCCAGCAGCTTTTACGGCCTTTCCGCAGATACGCAGTATTTT. It codes for CASSFYGLSADTQYF.

Details on this clonotype: This likely traces to a read error, being one base from a far larger clone. The chain carries TRBV12-3 or TRBV12-4 and TRBJ2-1; 9 bases agree with TRBD1. The CDR3 extends over 14 amino acids. The V and J ends lost 6 bases and 10 bases, in that order; junction bases with no gene match: 10. Here the CDR3 DNA reads TGTGCCAGCAGCTGGACAGGGGAGTTAAGCGAGCAGTTCTTC. As protein: CASSWTGELSEQFF.

In its sample, this clonotype was seen many times. CDR3 residues: CASSESLQQPQHF. DNA for the CDR3: TGCGCCAGCAGCGAATCTTTACAGCAGCCCCAGCATTTT. The chain employs TRBV10-1 and TRBJ1-5; D ambiguous. Trimming left V 6 bases short and J 7 bases short, with 13 bases between. CDR1 is WNHNN and CDR2 is SYGVQD in the germline V gene (reference sequence). The CDR3 length is 13 residues.

This sequence joins TRBV29-1 and TRBJ2-7; perhaps D is TRBD1 or TRBD2 (5 bases each). The germline V and J ends were trimmed by 8 bases and 3 bases, with 17 bases remaining between them. Germline V gives CDR1 SQVTM, CDR2 ANQGSEA. The CDR3 covers 13 residues. CDR3 sequence reads: CSHMTAEFYEQYF. CDR3 bases: TGCAGCCATATGACAGCGGAATTCTACGAGCAGTACTTC.

At least ten counts were recorded for this clonotype. The chain uses TRBV11-3 and TRBJ2-1; the D is unclear. CDR3 length: 14 amino acids. V lost 1 base to trimming and J lost 6 bases, with 10 bases between them. The germline V gene has CDR1 SGHNT and CDR2 YENEEA. The CDR3 nucleotides read TGTGCCAGCAGCTTAGTGGCGACATCCAATGAGCAGTTCTTC. Protein sequence: CASSLVATSNEQFF.

The chain employs TRBV11-2 and TRBJ2-1; D is possibly TRBD1 or TRBD2 (6 bases each). This CDR3 is built from 14 residues. The V gene's germline CDR1 is SGHAT and CDR2 FQNNGV. V lost 6 bases, J lost 2 bases, and 11 bases lay in between. For the CDR3, the DNA is TGTGCCAGCAGTCTAGGGGGGACCTACAATGAGCAGTTCTTC. It translates to CASSLGGTYNEQFF.

This clonotype was seen many times. V and J are TRBV5-1 and TRBJ2-7, with D perhaps assigned TRBD1 or TRBD2 (5 bases each). Trimming removed 4 bases at V and 3 bases at J, with 14 bases between. Germline values: CDR1 SGHRS, CDR2 YFSETQ. The CDR3 contains 14 residues. The CDR3, as DNA: TGCGCCAGCAGCCCCCGGGACGGTTACTACGAGCAGTACTTC. Translated: CASSPRDGYYEQYF.